The present entry profiles one T cell receptor (beta chain) with its context. Its antigen is unknown. Nothing much larger sits one base from this clone, and base qualities are not available. The library was built by means of the immunoSEQ multiplex PCR assay. Adaptive Biotechnologies handled the TCRB amplification, library preparation, sequencing and preliminary bioinformatics at Survey level resolution. For TCRB sequencing, genomic DNA from the sorted cTfh populations was amplified by multiplex PCR. The authors processed their data as follows. Clonality was calculated in R as 1 minus normalized Shannon entropy, and the Gini index was computed with the R package ineq. Overlap score was the summed counts of shared sequences divided by total counts of all sequences in both compared samples. The significance of shared clonotypes was tested with Fisher's exact test, assuming a theoretical repertoire of 10^7 TCRB sequences. TCRdb holds this immuneACCESS table with in-frame rearrangements only. Some clones are missing; in checked studies, unresolved V genes explain under half, and the rest has no known cause. That table is the source of V, J and clone size, and D and trimming were worked out from the DNA. The sample profile shows around 8,000 clones; roughly 82% of them were found once. Around 0.98% of the sample is held by the ten biggest clonotypes.

The sample belongs to a study of follicular helper T cells after annual influenza vaccination (TCRdb year 2017). About the study as a whole: After each seasonal influenza vaccination, blood samples were collected on days 0, 7 and 28. The 2015 samples were processed right after collection, while the 2013-2014 samples were cryopreserved. One week after vaccination, a second recruited cohort of approximately 11 subjects (Table S1) displayed a similar ICOS+CD38+ cTfh response. Multi-year samples were available for six subjects, with four spanning two vaccination seasons and two spanning three seasons. To study recall of cTfh clones, some subjects were followed through successive annual vaccinations in the 2013-2014, 2014-2015 and 2015-2016 seasons. Points the paper makes about the study in general: ICOS+CD38+ cTfh clonality correlated with the frequency of that population, and its change correlated with the change in circulating plasmablast frequency. Day 7 ICOS+CD38+ clones were most often found later in ICOS-CD38- cTfh, suggesting that subset may serve as a memory reservoir. Successive annual vaccinations recalled a recurring oligoclonal ICOS+CD38+ cTfh response that included tetramer and AIM influenza-specific clonotypes. Rare clonotypes could not be sampled because productive TCRB sequences were recovered from only roughly 8.5-22% of the analyzed cells.

CDR1 MGHRA and CDR2 YSYEKL are derived from the germline V gene. V lost 6 bases and J lost 12 bases, and the count of bases not matched to a germline gene is 16. From the cysteine through the phenylalanine, the CDR3 covers 15 amino acids. Here the CDR3 DNA is all that survives: 45 bases in frame from base 1. The sample's time point label, in plain terms: 2014-2015 season, pre-vaccination. TCRB sequencing was used to follow sorted CD4 subsets from the blood of adults before and after they were given the seasonal inactivated influenza vaccine (Fluvarix). To be eligible, subjects had to live in the community and must not have received influenza vaccine in the previous 6 months. Exclusions included influenza vaccine contraindications, substance abuse, HIV/AIDS, active malignancy, immunomodulatory medication and active illness such as respiratory infection. Between about 40 and 100 mL of blood was sampled per time point. Non-naive CD4+CXCR5+PD-1+ cells were defined as circulating Tfh and were sorted into ICOS+CD38+ and ICOS-CD38- fractions. PBMC were isolated using Ficoll-Paque PLUS or SepMate separation. Cell subsets were sorted from PBMC on a BD FACS Aria before DNA extraction.

The sequences come from CXCR5+ CD38- circulating T follicular helper cells from blood, collected on the day of influenza vaccination. The cell subset or site tag for this specimen amounts to: circulating Tfh, non-naive CD4+CXCR5+PD-1+ (ICOS+CD38+ or ICOS-CD38-). The chain joins TRBV4-1 to TRBJ2-1, with 8 central nucleotides matching TRBD2. The clonotype originates from an adult who received the influenza vaccine. The base sequence is TGCGCCAGCAGTCACGGGGACGGGGGGGCTGTCGGGCAGTTCTTC. This is translated as CASSHGDGGAVGQFF.